This TCR beta chain appears in the sequencing data of a study of beta chain features in type 1 diabetes. Overall study results and limits: Cells with high TCR expression could be over-represented by cDNA sequencing. Any HLA-type effect on TCRB rearrangement remained unresolved here. Within each of all four CD4+ subsets, Type 1 diabetes patients had TCRB CDR3s that were moderately but significantly shorter.

The CDR3 contains 15 residues. The germline V and J ends were trimmed by 4 bases and 0 bases, with 14 bases remaining between them. From germline, CDR1 is GTSNPN and CDR2 SVGIG (reference sequence). This clone was counted a few times. Its cognate antigen is unknown. The isolated RNA, all of it, was reverse transcribed, so expressed TCRB transcripts were what got sequenced. Measured with immunoSEQ multiplex PCR; TCRdb has only the in-frame clones, and not every one. The sample lists some 250,000 clones, about 15% seen once, with about 0.019% in the top ten. The single heparinised draw taken from each donor contained around 110 mL of blood on average. Without exception, sorted populations had purity beyond 95%.

Sequencing was performed on naive CD4+ T cells from blood. This rearrangement joins TRBV30 to TRBJ2-3; D is perhaps TRBD2 (6 bases). This TCR was recovered from a man aged 30 to 39 with type 1 diabetes. CDR3 residues: CAWTGGPLSTDTQYF. The CDR3 nucleotides read TGTGCCTGGACCGGGGGACCACTTAGCACAGATACGCAGTATTTT.